This T cell receptor beta chain was obtained from a study of CD8 T cells in ankylosing spondylitis. Researchers built TCR beta libraries using quantitative 5'-RACE with molecular barcodes. TCRdb independently ran MiXCR on the 5' RACE reads; one entry per CDR3 protein. The data hold 200,000 to 250,000 distinct CDR3 sequences, with around 20% observed a single time. General study results and limits: Earlier reports found some motif variants in synovial fluid and blood in reactive arthritis. Clones linked to disease, bearing a CD8+ phenotype, were relatively rare in peripheral blood. The study identified a TCR beta motif of several highly homologous variants that appeared characteristic of ankylosing spondylitis blood.

The CDR3 has 15 amino acids. Germline V gene data show CDR1 as MNHEY and CDR2 as SVGEGT. V trimming: 6 bases; J trimming: 4 bases; junction bases outside the gene matches: 11. Regarding this clonotype: Its cognate antigen is unknown.

The sequencing input was blood, either unsorted or a sorted T cell fraction (not recorded which). The chain links TRBV6-2 or TRBV6-3 to TRBJ2-7, with 8 bases lining up with TRBD2. This clonotype was obtained from a male donor with ankylosing spondylitis. The CDR3 sequence is CASRNSGLEFYEQYF. The CDR3 region has the DNA TGTGCCAGCAGGAATTCGGGACTAGAGTTTTACGAGCAGTACTTC.